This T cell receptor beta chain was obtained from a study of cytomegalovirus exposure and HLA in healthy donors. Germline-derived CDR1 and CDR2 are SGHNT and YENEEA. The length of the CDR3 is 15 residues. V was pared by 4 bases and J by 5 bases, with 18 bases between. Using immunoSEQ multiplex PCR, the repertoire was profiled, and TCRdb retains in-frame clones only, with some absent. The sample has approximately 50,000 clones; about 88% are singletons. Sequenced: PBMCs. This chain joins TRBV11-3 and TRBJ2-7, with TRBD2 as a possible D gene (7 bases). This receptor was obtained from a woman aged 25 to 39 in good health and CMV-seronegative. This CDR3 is CASSWGASGPHEQYF. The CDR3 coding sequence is TGTGCCAGCAGCTGGGGGGCTAGCGGTCCCCACGAGCAGTACTTC.